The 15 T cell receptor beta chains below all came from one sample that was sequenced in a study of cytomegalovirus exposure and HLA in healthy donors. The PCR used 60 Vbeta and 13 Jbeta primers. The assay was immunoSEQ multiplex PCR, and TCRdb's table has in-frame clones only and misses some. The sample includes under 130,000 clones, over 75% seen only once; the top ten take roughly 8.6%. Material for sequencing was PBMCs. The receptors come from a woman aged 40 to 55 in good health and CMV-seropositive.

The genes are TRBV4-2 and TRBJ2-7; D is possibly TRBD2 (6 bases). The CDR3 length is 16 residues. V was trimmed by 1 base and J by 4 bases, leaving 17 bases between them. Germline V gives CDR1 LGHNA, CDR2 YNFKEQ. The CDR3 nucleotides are TGTGCCAGCAGCCAAGGAAGAGGCGGGAACTCGTACGAGCAGTACTTC. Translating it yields CASSQGRGGNSYEQYF.

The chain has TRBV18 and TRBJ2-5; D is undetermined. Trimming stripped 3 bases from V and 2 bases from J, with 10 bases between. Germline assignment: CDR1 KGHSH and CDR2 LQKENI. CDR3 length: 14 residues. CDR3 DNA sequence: TGTGCCAGCTCACCCGACTCGCCACAAGAGACCCAGTACTTC. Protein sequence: CASSPDSPQETQYF.

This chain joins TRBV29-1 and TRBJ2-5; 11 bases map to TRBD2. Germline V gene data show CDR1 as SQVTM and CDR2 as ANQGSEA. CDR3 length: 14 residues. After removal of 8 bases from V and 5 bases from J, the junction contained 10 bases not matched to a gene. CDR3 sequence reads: CSSKTSGGSETQYF. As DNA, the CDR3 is TGCAGCTCAAAAACTAGCGGGGGATCGGAGACCCAGTACTTC.

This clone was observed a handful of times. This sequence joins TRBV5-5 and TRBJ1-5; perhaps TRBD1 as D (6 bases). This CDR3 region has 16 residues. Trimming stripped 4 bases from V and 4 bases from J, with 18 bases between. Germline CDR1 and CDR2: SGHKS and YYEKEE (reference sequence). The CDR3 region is CASSPGRQDRNQPQHF. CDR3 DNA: TGTGCCAGCAGCCCCGGTCGGCAGGACAGAAATCAGCCCCAGCATTTT.

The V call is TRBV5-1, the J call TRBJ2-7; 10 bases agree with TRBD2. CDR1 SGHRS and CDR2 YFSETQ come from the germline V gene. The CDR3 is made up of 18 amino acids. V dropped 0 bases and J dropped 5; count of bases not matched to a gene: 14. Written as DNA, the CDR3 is TGCGCCAGCAGCTTGGAATCTAGCGGGAGAAGCTACCTCCACGAGCAGTACTTC. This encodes CASSLESSGRSYLHEQYF.

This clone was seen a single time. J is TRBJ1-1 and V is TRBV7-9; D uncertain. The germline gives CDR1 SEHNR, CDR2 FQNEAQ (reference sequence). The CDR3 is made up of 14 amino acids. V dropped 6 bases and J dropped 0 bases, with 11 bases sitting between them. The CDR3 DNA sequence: TGTGCCAGCAGGATGGGAGGGATGAACACTGAAGCTTTCTTT. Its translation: CASRMGGMNTEAFF.

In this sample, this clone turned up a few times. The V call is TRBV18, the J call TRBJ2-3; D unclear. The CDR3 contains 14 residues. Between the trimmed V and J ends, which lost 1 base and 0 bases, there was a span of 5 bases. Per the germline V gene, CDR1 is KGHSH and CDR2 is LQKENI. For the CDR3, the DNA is TGTGCCAGCTCACCACTGCAGAGCACAGATACGCAGTATTTT. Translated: CASSPLQSTDTQYF.

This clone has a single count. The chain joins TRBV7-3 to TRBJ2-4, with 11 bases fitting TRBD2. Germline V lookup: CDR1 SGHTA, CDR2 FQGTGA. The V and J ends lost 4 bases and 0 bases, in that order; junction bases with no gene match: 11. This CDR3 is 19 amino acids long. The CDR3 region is CASSSSGTSGLKAKNIQYF. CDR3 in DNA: TGTGCCAGCAGCTCAAGCGGGACTAGCGGACTTAAAGCCAAAAACATTCAGTACTTC. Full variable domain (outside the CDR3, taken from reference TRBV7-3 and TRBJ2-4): GAGVSQTPSNKVTEKGKYVELRCDPISGHTALYWYRQSLGQGPEFLIYFQGTGAADDSGLPNDRFFAVRPEGSVSTLKIQRTERGDSAVYLCASSSSGTSGLKAKNIQYFGAGTRLSVL.

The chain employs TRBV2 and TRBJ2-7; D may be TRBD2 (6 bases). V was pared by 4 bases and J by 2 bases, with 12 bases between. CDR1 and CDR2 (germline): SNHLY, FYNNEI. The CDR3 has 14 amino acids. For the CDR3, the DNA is TGTGCCAGCAGTGCCACCGGGACTCCCTACGAGCAGTACTTC. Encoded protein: CASSATGTPYEQYF.

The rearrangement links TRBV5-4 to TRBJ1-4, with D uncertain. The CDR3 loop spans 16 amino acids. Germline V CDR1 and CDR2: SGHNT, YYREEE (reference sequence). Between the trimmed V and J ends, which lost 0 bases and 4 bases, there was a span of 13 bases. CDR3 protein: CASSLGGEGINEKLFF. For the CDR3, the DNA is TGTGCCAGCAGCTTGGGCGGAGAGGGAATTAATGAAAAACTGTTTTTT.

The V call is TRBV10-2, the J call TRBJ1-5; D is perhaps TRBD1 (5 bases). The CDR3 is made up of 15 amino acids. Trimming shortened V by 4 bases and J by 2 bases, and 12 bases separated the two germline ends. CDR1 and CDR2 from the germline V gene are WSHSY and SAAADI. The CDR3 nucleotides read TGCGCCAGCAGTGGGTTTATAGGGGGCAATCAGCCCCAGCATTTT. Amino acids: CASSGFIGGNQPQHF.

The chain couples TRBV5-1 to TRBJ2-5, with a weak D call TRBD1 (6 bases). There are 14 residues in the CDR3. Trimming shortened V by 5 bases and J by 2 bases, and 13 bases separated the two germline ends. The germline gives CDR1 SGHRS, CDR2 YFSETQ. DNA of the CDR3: TGCGCCAGCAGACTGGGGGCTCCTCAAGAGACCCAGTACTTC. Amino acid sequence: CASRLGAPQETQYF.

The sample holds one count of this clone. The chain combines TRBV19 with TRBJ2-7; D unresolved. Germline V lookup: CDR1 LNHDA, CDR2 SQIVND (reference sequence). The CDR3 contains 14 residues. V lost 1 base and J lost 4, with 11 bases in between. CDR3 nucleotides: TGTGCCAGTAGTATAGCCCAAAGCCAATACGAGCAGTACTTC. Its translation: CASSIAQSQYEQYF.

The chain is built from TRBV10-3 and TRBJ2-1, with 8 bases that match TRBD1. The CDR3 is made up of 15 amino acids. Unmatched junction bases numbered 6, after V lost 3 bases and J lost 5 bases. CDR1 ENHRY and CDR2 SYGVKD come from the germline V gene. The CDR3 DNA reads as TGTGCCATCAGTGAAGGTGACAGGGGTAACAATGAGCAGTTCTTC. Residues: CAISEGDRGNNEQFF.

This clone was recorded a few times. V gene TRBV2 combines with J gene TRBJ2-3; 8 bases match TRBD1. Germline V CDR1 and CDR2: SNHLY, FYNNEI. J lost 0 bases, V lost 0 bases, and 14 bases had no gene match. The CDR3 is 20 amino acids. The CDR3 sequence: CASSEALGTGSSSSTDTQYF. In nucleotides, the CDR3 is TGTGCCAGCAGTGAAGCGCTTGGGACAGGCTCGAGTTCTAGCACAGATACGCAGTATTTT.